The T cell receptor (beta chain) under discussion was sequenced for a study of T cells in Graves' hyperthyroidism and ophthalmopathy. Researchers took RNA transcripts and amplified the TCR beta CDR3 regions from them. HTBI primers were used for first-round RT-PCR of the TCR CDR3. TCRdb redid the calling of the multiplex PCR reads with MiXCR, one entry per CDR3 protein. The sample shows 500,000 to 600,000 distinct CDR3 sequences, roughly 17% of them seen only once. PBMCs stemmed from more than 7.5 ml fresh peripheral blood. This clonotype was counted a few times. Antigen specificity is unknown. Points from the study as a whole: Patients with ophthalmopathy were separated from those with stable hyperthyroidism by a 13 V-J model. Model predictions of ophthalmopathy came a median 6.5 months before onset.

The CDR3 contains 15 residues. V lost 0 bases to trimming and J lost 2 bases, with 8 bases between them. Per germline, CDR1 DFQATT and CDR2 SNEGSKA (reference sequence). The rearrangement uses TRBV20-1 and TRBJ2-6; a possible D gene is TRBD1 (5 bases). The TCR comes from a woman aged 18-29 years with Graves' hyperthyroidism. The sample taken for sequencing was blood. Here the CDR3 DNA reads TGCAGTGCTAGAGATGCCAGGGCTGGGGCCAACGTCCTGACTTTC. As protein: CSARDARAGANVLTF.